Sequencing of this T cell receptor (beta chain) was carried out in a study of blood T cell repertoires in COVID-19. Adults between roughly 18 and 95 years of age took part from fewer than 30 US areas. Original handling: Amplification of reference gene primers was used by the study to estimate nucleated cell counts. This table comes from immunoSEQ multiplex PCR, and its TCRdb copy is limited to in-frame clones, with some not included. That table gives V, J and clone size, and the DNA gave D and trimming. Among approximately 140,000 clones listed, roughly 90% were seen once. The CDR3 sequence is 17 residues long. Trimming took off 0 bases at V and 0 bases at J, with 14 bases between the two ends. CDR1 is LGHDT and CDR2 is YNNKEL in the germline V gene (reference sequence).

The clonotype comes from a woman under 40 with acute COVID-19. The material sequenced was PBMCs or T cells enriched from blood (not recorded which). This chain connects TRBV3-1 (or the pseudogene TRBV3-2) to TRBJ2-5; no clear D. Written as DNA, the CDR3 is TGTGCCAGCAGCCAAGAAGCCCCCCTTACGTACCAAGAGACCCAGTACTTC. It is translated as CASSQEAPLTYQETQYF.